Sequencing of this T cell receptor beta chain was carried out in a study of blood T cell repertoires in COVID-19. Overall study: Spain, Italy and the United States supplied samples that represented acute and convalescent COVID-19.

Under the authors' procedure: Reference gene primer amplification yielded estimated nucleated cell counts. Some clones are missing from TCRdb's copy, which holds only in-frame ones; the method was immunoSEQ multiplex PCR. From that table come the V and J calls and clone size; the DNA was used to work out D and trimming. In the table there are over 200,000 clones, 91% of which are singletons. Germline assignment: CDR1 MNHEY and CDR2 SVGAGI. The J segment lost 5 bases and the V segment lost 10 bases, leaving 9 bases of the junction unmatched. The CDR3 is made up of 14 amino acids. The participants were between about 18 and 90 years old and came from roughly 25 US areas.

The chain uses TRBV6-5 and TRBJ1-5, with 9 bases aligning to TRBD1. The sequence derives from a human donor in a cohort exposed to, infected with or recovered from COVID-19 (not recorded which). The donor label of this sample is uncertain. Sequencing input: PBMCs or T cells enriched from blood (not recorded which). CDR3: CATRGTGYDQPQHF. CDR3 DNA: TGTGCCACCAGGGGGACAGGGTACGATCAGCCCCAGCATTTT.